This is a list of T cell receptor beta chains from one sample in a study of cytomegalovirus exposure and HLA in healthy donors. Clones were read by immunoSEQ multiplex PCR, and TCRdb kept only the in-frame ones, dropping some. Here the sample spans roughly 45,000 clones, 55% to 75% being singletons. Sequenced input: PBMCs. The receptors shown here come from a man aged 55 to 69 in good health and CMV-seropositive. CDR3s include the opening cysteine and the closing phenylalanine or tryptophan. A D gene is named only where the DNA matches it firmly. Not all rows give a size; the values are once, few, many and, for expanded clones, a class.

TRBD2	TRBV4-1	TRBJ2-7	.	CASSQIAGPYEQYF	TGCGCCAGCAGCCAAATAGCGGGACCCTACGAGCAGTACTTC
.	TRBV29-1	TRBJ2-1	few	CSVEGLPVSYNEQFF	TGCAGCGTTGAAGGACTACCCGTCTCCTACAATGAGCAGTTCTTC
TRBD2	TRBV5-1	TRBJ2-1	few	CASSSGLANDQEQFF	TGCGCCAGCAGCTCAGGACTAGCGAACGACCAGGAGCAGTTCTTC
.	TRBV7-2	TRBJ2-1	few	CASSLTDNEQFF	TGTGCCAGCAGCTTGACAGACAATGAGCAGTTCTTC
TRBD2	TRBV29-1	TRBJ2-7	.	CSVAGLAVGEQYF	TGCAGCGTCGCAGGACTAGCGGTTGGAGAGCAGTACTTC
.	TRBV10-2	TRBJ1-1	once	CASRRGGRDTEAFF	TGCGCCAGCAGGCGGGGGGGACGGGACACTGAAGCTTTCTTT
.	TRBV2	TRBJ1-5	.	CASSEARETSNQPQHF	TGTGCCAGCAGTGAAGCTCGCGAAACTAGCAATCAGCCCCAGCATTTT
.	TRBV23-1	TRBJ2-1	.	CASSHDSGKRPSSSYNEQFF	TGCGCCAGCAGTCATGATTCAGGGAAAAGGCCCTCTAGCTCCTACAATGAGCAGTTCTTC
.	TRBV19	TRBJ1-1	.	CASSIGGTGRAFF	TGTGCCAGTAGTATAGGGGGGACGGGGAGGGCTTTCTTT
TRBD2	TRBV19	TRBJ2-5	.	CASKRLAGGLTETQYF	TGTGCCAGTAAAAGACTAGCGGGAGGTCTCACGGAGACCCAGTACTTC
TRBD1	TRBV27	TRBJ2-2	.	CASTDSRGLVTGELFF	TGTGCCAGCACTGATTCCAGGGGGCTGGTCACCGGGGAGCTGTTTTTT
.	TRBV27	TRBJ2-7	.	CASSLRAEGEQYF	TGTGCCAGCAGTTTAAGGGCGGAGGGCGAGCAGTACTTC
.	TRBV7-2	TRBJ2-2	.	CASSLGGIGTGELFF	TGTGCCAGCAGCTTAGGAGGGATCGGCACCGGGGAGCTGTTTTTT
TRBD2	TRBV28	TRBJ2-3	.	CASSPPPGLAGSTDTQYF	TGTGCCAGCAGTCCCCCGCCGGGACTAGCGGGAAGCACAGATACGCAGTATTTT
.	TRBV15	TRBJ2-3	few	CATSRDSEAGDTQYF	TGTGCCACCAGCAGAGATTCGGAGGCGGGGGATACGCAGTATTTT
TRBD2	TRBV4-3	TRBJ2-1	.	CASSSGTSGVNEQFF	TGCGCCAGCAGCTCGGGGACTAGCGGAGTCAATGAGCAGTTCTTC
.	TRBV20-1	TRBJ2-7	once	CSARDSYEQYF	TGCAGTGCTAGAGATTCCTACGAGCAGTACTTC
.	TRBV6-1	TRBJ2-1	.	CASSDYGRGDEQFF	TGTGCCAGCAGTGACTACGGGAGAGGGGATGAGCAGTTCTTC
.	TRBV5-6	TRBJ1-5	.	CASSFRVGQPQHF	TGTGCCAGCAGCTTCAGGGTTGGGCAGCCCCAGCATTTT
.	TRBV30	TRBJ1-6	once	CAWTTGMDSPLHF	TGTGCCTGGACCACAGGGATGGATTCACCCCTCCACTTT
TRBD2	TRBV15	TRBJ2-3	.	CATSRGWTGLAVTDTQYF	TGTGCCACCAGCAGAGGTTGGACAGGACTAGCGGTCACAGATACGCAGTATTTT
.	TRBV27	TRBJ2-5	.	CASSWSWGRTETQYF	TGTGCCAGCAGTTGGTCCTGGGGGCGAACAGAGACCCAGTACTTC
.	TRBV21-1	TRBJ1-2	.	CASSKYRGRGGYTF	TGTGCCAGCAGCAAATATAGAGGGAGGGGGGGCTACACCTTC
.	TRBV25-1	TRBJ2-7	once	CASSAGYEQYF	TGTGCCAGCAGTGCGGGTTACGAGCAGTACTTC
TRBD1	TRBV9	TRBJ1-5	.	CASSATDRVDQPQHF	TGTGCCAGCAGCGCAACAGACAGGGTCGATCAGCCCCAGCATTTT
.	TRBV6-5	TRBJ2-7	.	CASSYLQVPPYEQYF	TGTGCCAGCAGTTACCTACAGGTACCCCCCTACGAGCAGTACTTC
.	TRBV18	TRBJ1-2	.	CASSPGGAAGYTF	TGTGCCAGCTCACCGGGTGGGGCGGCTGGCTACACCTTC
.	TRBV10-3	TRBJ1-2	.	CAIESGDGYTF	TGTGCCATCGAGTCAGGGGATGGCTACACCTTC
TRBD1	TRBV5-4	TRBJ1-6	.	CASSLGGLDYNSPLHF	TGTGCCAGCAGCCTAGGGGGCCTCGACTATAATTCACCCCTCCACTTT
.	TRBV9	TRBJ1-2	.	CASRQDSRMSGYTF	TGTGCCAGCAGACAAGACAGCAGGATGAGCGGCTACACCTTC
.	TRBV2	TRBJ2-1	.	CASSTTTGAYNEQFF	TGTGCCAGCAGTACCACGACAGGAGCCTACAATGAGCAGTTCTTC
.	TRBV28	TRBJ1-5	.	CASSLNIQGRQPQHF	TGTGCCAGCAGTTTAAATATCCAGGGTCGGCAGCCCCAGCATTTT
.	TRBV6-5	TRBJ1-1	.	CASSRGTDTEAFF	TGTGCCAGCAGTAGGGGGACGGACACTGAAGCTTTCTTT
TRBD2	TRBV5-5	TRBJ2-7	.	CASSLGLAGGYTHEQYF	TGTGCCAGCAGCTTGGGGCTAGCGGGAGGGTACACCCACGAGCAGTACTTC
.	TRBV28	TRBJ1-2	few	CASSISLQGNGYTF	TGTGCCAGCAGTATCTCATTACAGGGAAACGGCTACACCTTC
.	TRBV25-1	TRBJ1-1	.	CASRAGRYTEAFF	TGTGCCAGCAGGGCGGGGCGGTACACTGAAGCTTTCTTT
TRBD1	TRBV6-5	TRBJ2-7	.	CASSYRTGLYEQYF	TGTGCCAGCAGTTACCGGACAGGGCTCTACGAGCAGTACTTC
.	TRBV7-3	TRBJ2-6	.	CASSPPGGANVLTF	TGTGCCAGCAGCCCACCGGGGGGGGCCAACGTCCTGACTTTC
TRBD1	TRBV29-1	TRBJ2-7	.	CSVDGTGYPYEQYF	TGCAGCGTTGACGGGACAGGCTATCCATACGAGCAGTACTTC
.	TRBV10-3	TRBJ1-1	.	CAISEVKANTEAFF	TGTGCCATCAGTGAAGTTAAAGCGAACACTGAAGCTTTCTTT
TRBD2	TRBV7-3	TRBJ2-1	few	CASSLGSSGGSYNEQFF	TGTGCCAGCAGCTTAGGCTCTAGCGGGGGCTCCTACAATGAGCAGTTCTTC
TRBD2	TRBV9	TRBJ2-5	.	CASSVGTSSSGTQYF	TGTGCCAGCAGCGTAGGGACTAGCAGCTCTGGGACCCAGTACTTC
.	TRBV5-1	TRBJ1-5	.	CASSLPISGNQPQHF	TGCGCCAGCAGCTTGCCGATTTCAGGGAATCAGCCCCAGCATTTT
.	TRBV6-6	TRBJ1-1	.	CASSGQVTEAFF	TGTGCCAGCAGTGGACAAGTCACTGAAGCTTTCTTT
.	TRBV5-1	TRBJ2-6	.	CASSQQSSGANVLTF	TGCGCCAGCAGCCAACAGAGCTCTGGGGCCAACGTCCTGACTTTC